This T cell receptor beta chain stems from a study of T cell responses to AZD1222 COVID-19 vaccine. The method was immunoSEQ multiplex PCR; TCRdb's version includes in-frame clones alone and lacks a portion of them. Of tens of thousands of clones in the sample, approximately 81% were seen once. V lost 12 bases, J lost 4 bases, and 8 bases stayed unmatched. The CDR3 is made up of 13 amino acids. Germline CDR1 and CDR2: KGHDR and SFDVKD. The rearrangement joins TRBV24-1 to TRBJ1-5; 7 bases map to TRBD1. The specimen was peripheral blood, collected 28 days after the second AZD1222 dose. This receptor was taken from an adult who received the AZD1222 COVID-19 vaccine. CDR3 nucleotide sequence: TGTGCCTCTCAGGGGGGGCTGAATCAGCCCCAGCATTTT. It translates to CASQGGLNQPQHF.